Shown below are 9 T cell receptor beta chains from a single sample sequenced in a study of CD4 T cells in relation to SARS-CoV-2 and coronaviruses. Sequenced by immunoSEQ multiplex PCR; TCRdb stores in-frame clones only, minus some. The sample lists 35,000 to 40,000 clones, around 87% occurring once. The material sequenced was memory CD4+ T cells from PBMCs. The receptors were sampled from an adult with COVID-19.

The chain recombines TRBV19 with TRBJ1-5; a possible D gene is TRBD1 (6 bases). The CDR3 loop spans 14 amino acids. The V gene lost 5 bases and the J gene lost 4 bases, with 12 bases spanning the gap. Germline V gene lookup returns CDR1 LNHDA and CDR2 SQIVND (reference sequence). The CDR3, as DNA: TGTGCCAGTAGTCCGGGGGCGGGGAATCAGCCCCAGCATTTT. Amino acids: CASSPGAGNQPQHF.

CDR3 loop: CASSIRARSRNSPLHF. CDR3 nucleotide sequence: TGTGCCAGTAGTATTAGGGCAAGAAGTAGAAATTCACCCCTCCACTTT. The V gene is TRBV19, the J gene TRBJ1-6; D is unresolved. V was pared by 3 bases and J by 7 bases, with 16 bases between. CDR3 size: 16 residues. Germline CDR1 and CDR2: LNHDA and SQIVND (reference sequence).

The chain carries TRBV7-2 and TRBJ2-7; 7 bases map to TRBD1. V lost 1 base to trimming and J lost 4 bases; unmatched junction nucleotides: 7. Germline assignment: CDR1 SGHTA and CDR2 FQGNSA. There are 15 residues in the CDR3. The CDR3 protein is CASSLVEGARYEQYF. The CDR3 DNA reads as TGTGCCAGCAGCTTAGTCGAGGGGGCGAGGTACGAGCAGTACTTC.

This sequence joins TRBV5-8 and TRBJ1-5; no clear D. CDR1 SGHTS and CDR2 YDEGEE come from the germline V gene. Deletions cut 4 bases from V and 3 bases from J, with 14 bases between. The CDR3 contains 15 residues. The CDR3 is CASSRGLSDNQPQHF. In DNA form, the CDR3 reads TGTGCCAGCAGCCGAGGACTAAGCGACAATCAGCCCCAGCATTTT. Variable domain in full (rest from reference TRBV5-8 and TRBJ1-5): EAGVTQSPTHLIKTRGQQATLRCSPISGHTSVYWYQQALGLGLQFLLWYDEGEERNRGNFPPRFSGRQFPNYSSELNVNALELEDSALYLCASSRGLSDNQPQHFGDGTRLSIL.

This clone was observed a handful of times. The genes are TRBV6-6 and TRBJ2-4; D possibly uses TRBD1 or TRBD2 (5 bases each). V lost 6 bases and J 6 bases, leaving 6 bases between the germline ends. CDR1 and CDR2 (germline): MNHNY, SVGAGI (reference sequence). The CDR3 length is 11 residues. The CDR3: CASRRGNIQYF. As DNA, the CDR3 is TGTGCCAGCAGGAGGGGAAACATTCAGTACTTC.

CDR3 residues: CASSLQGTYEQYF. DNA for the CDR3: TGTGCCAGCAGCTTACAGGGTACCTACGAGCAGTACTTC. The chain employs TRBV5-4 and TRBJ2-7; the D gene is possibly TRBD1 (6 bases). The CDR3 extends over 13 amino acids. Trimming took 2 bases from V and 2 from J, leaving 8 bases between them. Germline V gene lookup returns CDR1 SGHNT and CDR2 YYREEE (reference sequence).

In DNA, the CDR3 is TGTGCCAGCAGCCTTGGAGGGCTGGGGGGAGATACGCAGTATTTT. Amino acid sequence: CASSLGGLGGDTQYF. V gene TRBV6-4 combines with J gene TRBJ2-3; a possible D gene is TRBD2 (6 bases). Trimming left V 6 bases short and J 5 bases short, with 18 bases between. In germline, CDR1 is MRHNA, CDR2 SNTAGT. This CDR3 region has 15 residues.

V and J are TRBV7-9 and TRBJ2-5; D possibly corresponds to TRBD2 (7 bases). The CDR3 consists of 16 residues. Germline V gives CDR1 SEHNR, CDR2 FQNEAQ (reference sequence). V was cut by 1 base and J by 5 bases, with 17 bases left in between. The CDR3 here is CASSLGGGGALETQYF. In nucleotides, the CDR3 is TGTGCCAGCAGCTTAGGAGGAGGGGGGGCTTTGGAGACCCAGTACTTC.

The chain uses TRBV3-1 (or the pseudogene TRBV3-2) and TRBJ1-3; unclear D gene. V lost 1 base to trimming and J lost 4 bases, with 11 bases between them. The CDR3 spans 15 residues. CDR1 and CDR2 (germline): LGHDT, YNNKEL (reference sequence). The CDR3 is CASSQGWASGNTIYF. The DNA of the CDR3 is TGTGCCAGCAGCCAAGGGTGGGCGTCGGGAAACACCATATATTTT.